The 27 T cell receptor beta chains presented below share a single source sample, sequenced in a study of blood T cell dynamics during melanoma immunotherapy. Noted time point: week 3, after first cycle of checkpoint inhibitor. TCRdb's table, derived via immunoSEQ multiplex PCR, lists solely in-frame clones and lacks some. The data hold more than 10,000 clones, with about 90% observed a single time. The sequencing used effector memory CD8+ T cells from blood, collected from a patient treated with checkpoint blockade. Receptors originate from a human donor with melanoma.

The chain carries TRBV19 and TRBJ2-5, with 8 positions matching TRBD1. This CDR3 spans 15 amino acids. Germline trimming cut 4 bases from V and 5 bases from J; bases unmatched to any gene: 9. From germline, CDR1 is LNHDA and CDR2 SQIVND (reference sequence). CDR3 coding DNA: TGTGCCAGTAGTACCTGGACAGGGCCTGAGGAGACCCAGTACTTC. It yields the protein CASSTWTGPEETQYF.

CDR3 loop: CASSHNLGASTNEKLFF. The CDR3 region has the DNA TGTGCCAGCAGCCATAATCTAGGGGCTTCAACTAATGAAAAACTGTTTTTT. The chain uses TRBV16 and TRBJ1-4; TRBD1 is a possible D gene (5 bases). This CDR3 region has 17 residues. CDR1 is KGHSY and CDR2 is FQNENV in the germline V gene. Trimming pared 3 bases from V and 0 bases from J, leaving 14 bases between. Using reference TRBV16 and TRBJ1-4 for the parts outside the CDR3, the full variable domain is GEEVAQTPKHLVRGEGQKAKLYCAPIKGHSYVFWYQQVLKNEFKFLISFQNENVFDETGMPKERFSAKCLPNSPCSLEIQATKLEDSAVYFCASSHNLGASTNEKLFFGSGTQLSVL.

The CDR3 nucleotides are TGTGCCAGCTCACCACGGGCCCCGAGCTCCTATAATTCACCCCTCCACTTT. Protein sequence: CASSPRAPSSYNSPLHF. The rearrangement joins TRBV18 to TRBJ1-6, with D unclear. CDR3 length: 17 residues. Trimming stripped 1 base from V and 0 bases from J, with 10 bases between. Per germline, CDR1 KGHSH and CDR2 LQKENI.

The chain recombines TRBV9 with TRBJ1-1, with D unclear. The V and J ends lost 0 bases and 4 bases respectively, with 10 bases between them. This CDR3 is built from 14 residues. Germline CDR1 SGDLS, CDR2 YYNGEE. The CDR3 DNA reads TGTGCCAGCAGCGTAGTTGGGGTCGGCACTGAAGCTTTCTTT. Translated: CASSVVGVGTEAFF.

The chain carries TRBV19 and TRBJ1-2, with a possible D match to TRBD1 (6 bases). Germline CDR1 LNHDA, CDR2 SQIVND (reference sequence). Trimming left V 8 bases short and J 8 bases short, with 9 bases between. CDR3 length: 10 residues. CDR3 sequence: CASYRAGYTF. The CDR3 bases are TGTGCCAGTTACAGGGCCGGCTACACCTTC.

CDR3 in DNA: TGCGCCAGCAGCCAAGATCGGGCCTTGTACGAGCAGTACTTC. The encoded protein is CASSQDRALYEQYF. V usage is TRBV4-1 and J usage is TRBJ2-7; D ambiguous. The germline V and J ends were trimmed by 0 bases and 4 bases, with 10 bases remaining between them. In germline, CDR1 is MGHRA, CDR2 YSYEKL. This CDR3 region has 14 residues.

The rearrangement uses TRBV5-8 and TRBJ1-5; 10 bases are a match to TRBD1. Trimming at V came to 4 bases and at J to 7 bases, leaving 5 bases not matched to a gene. CDR3 size: 14 residues. CDR1 and CDR2 (germline): SGHTS, YDEGEE. DNA for the CDR3: TGTGCCAGCAGCAAGACAGGGGGCCGGCAGCCCCAGCATTTT. It is translated as CASSKTGGRQPQHF.

The rearrangement uses TRBV12-5 and TRBJ2-1, with 13 bases identical to TRBD2. There are 15 residues in the CDR3. The V and J ends lost 7 bases and 10 bases, in that order; junction bases with no gene match: 10. Germline CDR1 is LGHNT and CDR2 is FRNRAP. The CDR3 sequence: CASATGLAGEEEQFF. In DNA form, the CDR3 reads TGTGCTAGTGCCACCGGACTAGCGGGAGAGGAGGAGCAGTTCTTC.

CDR3 protein: CASTERGGELFF. CDR3 coding DNA: TGTGCCAGCACCGAGCGGGGCGGGGAGCTGTTTTTT. The chain is built from TRBV7-6 and TRBJ2-2, with 7 bases fitting TRBD2. This CDR3 has 12 amino acids. Germline-derived CDR1 and CDR2 are SGHVS and FNYEAQ. V was pared by 7 bases and J by 7 bases, with 3 bases of the junction left unmatched. The full variable domain, completed using reference TRBV7-6 and TRBJ2-2, is GAGVSQSPRYKVTKRGQDVALRCDPISGHVSLYWYRQALGQGPEFLTYFNYEAQQDKSGLPNDRFSAERPEGSISTLTIQRTEQRDSAMYRCASTERGGELFFGEGSRLTVL.

The rearrangement links TRBV7-9 to TRBJ2-7, with a tentative D call TRBD2 (6 bases). Trimming removed 5 bases from V and 2 bases from J, with 16 bases in between. The CDR3 has 15 residues. Germline loops: CDR1 SEHNR, CDR2 FQNEAQ (reference sequence). This CDR3 reads CASSQLAALTYEQYF. CDR3 DNA sequence: TGTGCCAGCAGCCAATTAGCGGCCCTAACCTACGAGCAGTACTTC.

This chain links TRBV7-3 with TRBJ2-1; 14 bases are a match to TRBD2. Germline V lookup: CDR1 SGHTA, CDR2 FQGTGA. Trimming took 1 base from V and 4 from J; bases not matched to a gene: 3. CDR3 length: 17 residues. The DNA of the CDR3 is TGTGCCAGCAGCTTAAGCGGACTAGCGGGAGGATACAATGAGCAGTTCTTC. Its protein product is CASSLSGLAGGYNEQFF.

The chain links TRBV10-3 to TRBJ2-1; 7 nucleotides match TRBD1. V dropped 2 bases and J dropped 3; count of bases not matched to a gene: 13. The CDR3 covers 18 residues. Germline-derived CDR1 and CDR2 are ENHRY and SYGVKD. The CDR3 nucleotides are TGTGCCATCAGTGAGCAGGGTACCGACAGGGACGACTACAATGAGCAGTTCTTC. This encodes CAISEQGTDRDDYNEQFF.

The genes are TRBV29-1 and TRBJ1-3; weak D call: TRBD1 (5 bases). Germline V gene data show CDR1 as SQVTM and CDR2 as ANQGSEA. Trimming stripped 7 bases from V and 1 base from J, with 8 bases between. This CDR3 contains 12 residues. Written as DNA, the CDR3 is TGCAGCGCCAGGGTTTCTGGAAACACCATATATTTT. Residues: CSARVSGNTIYF.

J is TRBJ2-2 and V is TRBV27; D possibly corresponds to TRBD1 (5 bases). The germline CDR1 and CDR2 sequences are MNHEY and SMNVEV (reference sequence). CDR3 length: 15 amino acids. Deletions cut 4 bases from V and 4 bases from J, with 13 bases between. For the CDR3, the DNA is TGTGCCAGCAGTTATGGGGCATCGGGCACCGGGGAGCTGTTTTTT. The encoded protein is CASSYGASGTGELFF.

The CDR3 is CASSQDNEQFF. The CDR3 nucleotides read TGTGCCAGCAGCCAAGACAATGAGCAGTTCTTC. The genes are TRBV5-4 and TRBJ2-1; D ambiguous. V lost 4 bases, J lost 5 bases, and 4 bases lay in between. Germline lookup yields CDR1 SGHNT and CDR2 YYREEE (reference sequence). The CDR3 is made up of 11 amino acids.

The chain uses TRBV15 and TRBJ2-7; D not certain. Trimming cost V 1 base and J 1 base, with 8 bases left between them. The CDR3 has 14 amino acids. Germline lookup yields CDR1 LNHNV and CDR2 YYDKDF (reference sequence). The CDR3 DNA sequence: TGTGCCACCAGCAGAGTTCACGGATCCTACGAGCAGTACTTC. Encoded protein: CATSRVHGSYEQYF. The full variable domain, its missing parts supplied by reference TRBV15 and TRBJ2-7, is DAMVIQNPRYQVTQFGKPVTLSCSQTLNHNVMYWYQQKSSQAPKLLFHYYDKDFNNEADTPDNFQSRRPNTSFCFLDIRSPGLGDTAMYLCATSRVHGSYEQYFGPGTRLTVT.

The rearrangement joins TRBV28 to TRBJ2-7; 7 bases match TRBD2. The CDR3 is 15 residues long. V lost 3 bases and J lost 1; bases outside the gene matches: 6. The germline V gene has CDR1 MDHEN and CDR2 SYDVKM. CDR3 in DNA: TGTGCCAGCAGTTTGCGTCCTAGCGGTTCCTACGAGCAGTACTTC. Protein product: CASSLRPSGSYEQYF.

The chain joins TRBV28 to TRBJ2-4; D tentatively fits TRBD1 or TRBD2 (5 bases each). The CDR3 sequence is 15 residues long. The germline V gene has CDR1 MDHEN and CDR2 SYDVKM. Trimming shortened V by 7 bases and J by 0 bases, and 13 bases separated the two germline ends. The CDR3 spells CASMWGTKAKNIQYF. Here the CDR3 DNA reads TGTGCCAGCATGTGGGGGACCAAAGCCAAAAACATTCAGTACTTC.

The J gene is TRBJ2-3, the V gene TRBV5-4; D call uncertain. The germline gives CDR1 SGHNT, CDR2 YYREEE (reference sequence). The V gene lost 7 bases and the J gene lost 5 bases, with 17 bases spanning the gap. This CDR3 comprises 14 residues. The CDR3 bases are TGTGCCAGCGGGAACCCACAACGTAGAGATACGCAGTATTTT. It translates to CASGNPQRRDTQYF. Variable domain in full (rest from reference TRBV5-4 and TRBJ2-3): ETGVTQSPTHLIKTRGQQVTLRCSSQSGHNTVSWYQQALGQGPQFIFQYYREEENGRGNFPPRFSGLQFPNYSSELNVNALELDDSALYLCASGNPQRRDTQYFGPGTRLTVL.

The chain links TRBV7-9 to TRBJ2-5; D is possibly TRBD1 (5 bases). The CDR3 runs to 16 residues. Trimming cost V 0 bases and J 2 bases, with 13 bases left between them. CDR1 and CDR2 from the germline V gene are SEHNR and FQNEAQ (reference sequence). The CDR3 is CASSLAVKGLQETQYF. Here the CDR3 DNA reads TGTGCCAGCAGCTTAGCGGTGAAGGGGCTACAAGAGACCCAGTACTTC.

In this sample, this clone turned up once. This chain links TRBV4-3 with TRBJ2-1; 10 positions match TRBD2. Losses at the gene ends were 1 base for V and 5 bases for J; bases not matched to a gene: 5. Germline CDR1 LGHNA, CDR2 YSLEER. There are 16 residues in the CDR3. The CDR3 reads CASSQGTSGINNEQFF. The CDR3 nucleotides are TGCGCCAGCAGCCAAGGAACTAGCGGGATCAACAATGAGCAGTTCTTC.

V and J are TRBV27 and TRBJ2-6; D is unresolved. The CDR3 runs to 16 residues. V lost 2 bases, J lost 0 bases, and 8 bases lay in between. Germline V gene lookup returns CDR1 MNHEY and CDR2 SMNVEV (reference sequence). CDR3 loop: CASSLLKSSGANVLTF. The CDR3 nucleotides read TGTGCCAGCAGTTTACTTAAAAGCTCTGGGGCCAACGTCCTGACTTTC.

This clone was seen only once. The chain recombines TRBV18 with TRBJ2-4, with 8 bases aligning to TRBD1. This CDR3 has 14 amino acids. CDR1 KGHSH and CDR2 LQKENI come from the germline V gene. The junction had 5 bases not matched to a gene; V was cut back by 6 bases and J by 4 bases. The CDR3 bases are TGTGCCAGCTCGTACGACAGGGGTAAAAACATTCAGTACTTC. It yields the protein CASSYDRGKNIQYF.

The rearrangement links TRBV15 to TRBJ2-2, with 7 bases that match TRBD2. CDR3 length: 12 residues. V trimming: 9 bases; J trimming: 5 bases; junction bases outside the gene matches: 3. The V gene's germline CDR1 is LNHNV and CDR2 YYDKDF (reference sequence). CDR3 bases: TGTGCCACGGGAGGGTGGACCGGGGAGCTGTTTTTT. Residues: CATGGWTGELFF.

The chain uses TRBV27 and TRBJ2-5; possible D gene TRBD2, 5 bases. Matching the DNA end better, TRBJ2-7 makes the J call doubtful. The length of the CDR3 is 12 residues. Germline V lookup: CDR1 MNHEY, CDR2 SMNVEV (reference sequence). The CDR3 sequence: CASSERAYEQYF. DNA of the CDR3: TGTGCCAGCAGTGAGAGGGCTTACGAGCAGTACTTC.

As concerns this clone: Additional DNA sequences in this sample encode the identical CDR3. This chain uses TRBV4-1 with TRBJ2-7; tentative D call: TRBD2 (5 bases). Trimming removed 0 bases from V and 2 bases from J, with 8 bases in between. This CDR3 region has 14 residues. CDR1 and CDR2 from the germline V gene are MGHRA and YSYEKL. As DNA, the CDR3 is TGCGCCAGCAGCCAAGATCGGGGAGCCTACGAGCAGTACTTC. Its translation: CASSQDRGAYEQYF.

The chain has TRBV5-1 and TRBJ1-2; D gene unclear. The germline CDR1 and CDR2 sequences are SGHRS and YFSETQ. Trimming took 4 bases from V and 4 from J, leaving 14 bases between them. The CDR3 is made up of 14 amino acids. CDR3: CASSQEELVYGYTF. In DNA, the CDR3 is TGCGCCAGCAGCCAAGAGGAGCTCGTCTATGGCTACACCTTC.